Sequencing of this T cell receptor (beta chain) was carried out in a study of blood T cell repertoires in COVID-19. Background on the study: COVID-19 samples from acute and convalescent phases originated in the United States, Italy and Spain. PBMCs, B-cell-depleted T cells, or T cells provided the cDNA or gDNA that made up the material.

The V end lost 7 bases, the J end lost 7 bases, and 14 bases lay between the germline ends. Per germline, CDR1 LNHDA and CDR2 SQIVND (reference sequence). The CDR3 covers 13 residues. Generated by immunoSEQ multiplex PCR, the TCRdb table keeps only in-frame clones and is missing some. This sample carries about 430,000 clones, approximately 90% of them seen once, and the ten largest clones take roughly 1.4%. Exposed study participants had met a COVID-19 case within 2 weeks before entry. This chain uses TRBV19 with TRBJ2-1, with D perhaps matching TRBD1 (6 bases). The TCR sequence derives from a woman aged 18 to 35 who had been exposed to COVID-19. Sequences were obtained from PBMCs or T cells enriched from blood (not recorded which). The CDR3 loop is CASKGTPGNEQFF. CDR3 bases: TGTGCCAGTAAGGGGACACCCGGTAATGAGCAGTTCTTC. The full variable domain, completed using reference TRBV19 and TRBJ2-1, is DGGITQSPKYLFRKEGQNVTLSCEQNLNHDAMYWYRQDPGQGLRLIYYSQIVNDFQKGDIAEGYSVSREKKESFPLTVTSAQKNPTAFYLCASKGTPGNEQFFGPGTRLTVL.